Detailed here is one T cell receptor beta chain. In the study's own analysis: Estimation of nucleated cell counts relied on the amplification of reference gene primers. This table comes from immunoSEQ multiplex PCR, and its TCRdb copy is limited to in-frame clones, with some not included. V, J and clone size were drawn from that table, and D and trimming were deduced from the DNA. The sample contains 59,000 or so clones, approximately 80% of which appear only once. These data are taken from a study of blood T cell repertoires in COVID-19. CDR3 length: 15 amino acids. Germline CDR1 is SGHVS and CDR2 is FNYEAQ. V gave up 5 bases and J gave up 4 bases, with 17 bases separating them.

The receptor comes from a man between 60 and 75 years old with acute or convalescent COVID-19. The V gene is TRBV7-6, the J gene TRBJ2-5; a possible D gene is TRBD1 (6 bases). The sample taken for sequencing was peripheral blood. The CDR3 DNA reads TGTGCCAGCAGCCCTAATGCAGGGGCTTTAGAGACCCAGTACTTC. Amino acids: CASSPNAGALETQYF.